This TCR beta chain was identified during a study of blood T cell repertoires in COVID-19. Study-level background: Material from acute and convalescent COVID-19 was sourced from the United States, Italy and Spain. T cells, B-cell-depleted T cells, or PBMCs provided the cDNA or gDNA that served as material.

Original processing notes: From reference gene primer amplification, estimates of nucleated cell counts were derived. Only in-frame clones appear in the TCRdb table, and some are missing; sequencing was by immunoSEQ multiplex PCR. V, J and clone size are those of that table, while D and trimming were read from the DNA. The sample has 52,000 or so clones; roughly nine tenths are singletons. With 4 bases removed from V and 1 base from J, the gap between germline ends came to 14 bases. Germline CDR1 MNHEY, CDR2 SVGEGT. The CDR3 loop spans 16 amino acids. This chain joins TRBV6-2 or TRBV6-3 and TRBJ2-4; D is undetermined. The source material was peripheral blood. This receptor was obtained from a human donor in a cohort sampled during active COVID-19. CDR3 DNA sequence: TGTGCCAGCAGTTCACCTGCCCCCGGGGCCAAAAACATTCAGTACTTC. This encodes CASSSPAPGAKNIQYF.